Listed below are T cell receptor beta chains from one sample, sequenced in a study of T cell responses to AZD1222 COVID-19 vaccine. This table comes from immunoSEQ multiplex PCR, and its TCRdb copy is limited to in-frame clones, with some not included. The data hold about 150,000 clones, with about 91% observed a single time. Here the sequenced sample was peripheral blood, taken on day 0 of AZD1222 vaccination. These receptors originate from an adult in good health. Both conserved end residues are part of each CDR3. The D gene is left open where the match is weak.

j_call,v_call,d_call,cdr3_nt,cdr3_aa
TRBJ2-7,TRBV6-5,NA,TGTGCCAGCAGCCCCCTACCAGGCTACGAGCAGTACTTC,CASSPLPGYEQYF
TRBJ1-5,TRBV4-1,NA,TGCGCCAGCAGCCAAGGGGGCCGGCAGCCCCAGCATTTT,CASSQGGRQPQHF
TRBJ1-3,TRBV6-5,NA,TGTGCCAGCAGTTCCCCCCCGAGGGGTCGAAACACCATATATTTT,CASSSPPRGRNTIYF
TRBJ1-2,TRBV6-2/TRBV6-3,NA,TGTGCCAGCAGTTACGACCGGGGTGGTGGCTACACCTTC,CASSYDRGGGYTF
TRBJ1-6,TRBV7-9,NA,TGTGCCAGCAGCTTACAAGGGTTTAACTCACCCCTCCACTTT,CASSLQGFNSPLHF
TRBJ1-1,TRBV28,NA,TGTGCCAGCTTACCCGGGACACAGAACACTGAAGCTTTCTTT,CASLPGTQNTEAFF
TRBJ2-1,TRBV27,NA,TGTGCCAGCCGACCCTCGTGGATGTTAGAGCAGTTCTTC,CASRPSWMLEQFF
TRBJ2-7,TRBV14,TRBD1,TGTGCCAGCAGCGGACAGGGTTTCATCTCCTACGAGCAGTACTTC,CASSGQGFISYEQYF
TRBJ2-2,TRBV5-1,NA,TGCGCCAGCAGCTTGGGGCAGCAGGGGGGCACCGGGGAGCTGTTTTTT,CASSLGQQGGTGELFF
TRBJ1-6,TRBV4-1,TRBD1,TGCGCCAGCAGCCAAGATCCCCCAGGGGGCTATAATTCACCCCTCCACTTT,CASSQDPPGGYNSPLHF
TRBJ1-1,TRBV28,NA,TGTGCCAGCCTTGGGGGAATCGAGAACACTGAAGCTTTCTTT,CASLGGIENTEAFF